The 14 T cell receptor beta chains listed next were all sequenced from one sample in a study of shared clonotypes between healthy human individuals. The protocol was immunoSEQ multiplex PCR, while the TCRdb copy is restricted to in-frame clones and leaves out a portion. Here the sample spans about 2.4 million clones, more than 85% being singletons. Sequences were obtained from naive CD4+ T cells from PBMCs. Subset given: CD45RA+ positively selected. Source of these receptors: a man in his late teens or twenties in good health. Some clones in this sample may be carry-over from other donors' samples.

This chain joins TRBV5-6 and TRBJ2-7; TRBD1 or TRBD2 may be the D gene (5 bases each). Trimming took off 4 bases at V and 2 bases at J, with 16 bases between the two ends. Germline V gene lookup returns CDR1 SGHDT and CDR2 YYEEEE. This CDR3 has 15 residues. The CDR3 here is CASSLTGTRTYEQYF. DNA for the CDR3: TGTGCCAGCAGCCTTACCGGGACCCGAACCTACGAGCAGTACTTC. Complete variable domain (other parts from reference TRBV5-6 and TRBJ2-7): DAGVTQSPTHLIKTRGQQVTLRCSPKSGHDTVSWYQQALGQGPQFIFQYYEEEERQRGNFPDRFSGHQFPNYSSELNVNALLLGDSALYLCASSLTGTRTYEQYFGPGTRLTVT.

The chain employs TRBV18 and TRBJ2-3; possibly TRBD2 for D (5 bases). V was trimmed by 8 bases and J by 1 base, leaving 13 bases between them. The germline V gene has CDR1 KGHSH and CDR2 LQKENI. The CDR3 contains 14 residues. The CDR3 DNA follows: TGTGCCAGCCCCCACGGGGAGCGCACAGATACGCAGTATTTT. Amino acid sequence: CASPHGERTDTQYF.

CDR3 nucleotide sequence: TGTGCCAGCAGTTCAGGGGGGGACACCATATATTTT. Protein: CASSSGGDTIYF. The rearrangement uses TRBV7-9 and TRBJ1-3; 7 bases match TRBD1. This CDR3 is 12 amino acids long. V trimming: 6 bases; J trimming: 8 bases; junction bases outside the gene matches: 4. The germline gives CDR1 SEHNR, CDR2 FQNEAQ (reference sequence).

The chain couples TRBV29-1 to TRBJ2-7; 13 nucleotides line up with TRBD2. The CDR3 consists of 14 residues. The ends lost 7 bases at V and 4 bases at J; junction bases unmatched: 7. Germline CDR1 SQVTM, CDR2 ANQGSEA. This chain's CDR3 is CSAGTSGTVYEQYF. The CDR3 coding sequence is TGCAGCGCCGGGACTAGCGGGACGGTTTACGAGCAGTACTTC.

The chain couples TRBV6-5 to TRBJ1-5, with a tentative D call TRBD1 (6 bases). V shed 2 bases and J shed 7 bases, with 9 bases lying between them. CDR3 length: 13 residues. Germline V gives CDR1 MNHEY, CDR2 SVGAGI. CDR3 residues: CASSYGGHQPQHF. CDR3 coding DNA: TGTGCCAGCAGTTACGGGGGCCACCAGCCCCAGCATTTT.

The CDR3, as DNA: TGTGCCAGCAGCCAAGAACTAGCGGGATCCCCCCCAGGTTTTGGTGAGCAGTTCTTC. It encodes CASSQELAGSPPGFGEQFF. This chain joins TRBV4-2 and TRBJ2-1; 10 nucleotides agree with TRBD2. The CDR3 has 19 residues. V lost 0 bases, J lost 9 bases, and 17 bases stayed unmatched. Germline CDR1 and CDR2: LGHNA and YNFKEQ.

The chain uses TRBV6-1 and TRBJ2-7, with TRBD1 identical over 9 bases. With V trimmed by 5 bases and J by 6 bases, 2 bases remained unmatched. This CDR3 has 12 residues. The germline V gene encodes CDR1 MNHNS and CDR2 SASEGT. CDR3 region: CASSRTGVEQYF. Here the CDR3 DNA reads TGTGCCAGCAGTAGGACAGGGGTCGAGCAGTACTTC.

The chain combines TRBV5-4 with TRBJ1-2; 9 bases are shared with TRBD1. Looked up from germline, CDR1 is SGHNT and CDR2 is YYREEE (reference sequence). J lost 6 bases, V lost 0 bases, and 6 bases had no gene match. This CDR3 is 15 amino acids long. The CDR3 region is CASSLGLDRGNGYTF. CDR3 nucleotides: TGTGCCAGCAGCTTGGGCCTGGACAGGGGAAATGGCTACACCTTC.

The chain has TRBV6-5 and TRBJ2-3, with TRBD2 as a possible D gene (6 bases). Trimming took off 3 bases at V and 0 bases at J, with 10 bases between the two ends. Germline lookup yields CDR1 MNHEY and CDR2 SVGAGI. The CDR3 covers 15 residues. CDR3 loop: CASSYVGLSTDTQYF. CDR3 DNA sequence: TGTGCCAGCAGTTATGTTGGACTAAGCACAGATACGCAGTATTTT.

About this clone itself: Other DNA sequences within the sample encode an identical CDR3. The V call is TRBV9, the J call TRBJ2-1; 8 bases map to TRBD2. Per the germline V gene, CDR1 is SGDLS and CDR2 is YYNGEE. The J segment lost 2 bases and the V segment lost 2 bases, leaving 3 bases of the junction unmatched. The CDR3 contains 15 residues. CDR3 in DNA: TGTGCCAGCAGCGTCAATAGCGGGGCCTACAATGAGCAGTTCTTC. It codes for CASSVNSGAYNEQFF.

Remarks on this clone: The sample contains more than one DNA sequence encoding this CDR3. This chain joins TRBV5-1 and TRBJ1-2; D gene uncertain. Deletions cut 1 base from V and 0 bases from J, with 7 bases between. Germline values: CDR1 SGHRS, CDR2 YFSETQ. The CDR3 covers 14 residues. The CDR3 reads CASSLTGSNYGYTF. CDR3 in DNA: TGCGCCAGCAGCTTGACTGGATCTAACTATGGCTACACCTTC.

This chain connects TRBV7-3 to TRBJ2-1, with 10 bases aligning to TRBD2. Germline V gene sequence: CDR1 SGHTA, CDR2 FQGTGA. The CDR3 sequence is 13 residues long. V lost 0 bases to trimming and J lost 15 bases; unmatched junction nucleotides: 5. CDR3 nucleotides: TGTGCCAGCAGCTTAACCCCTAGCGGGAGTCCGTTCTTC. Amino acid sequence: CASSLTPSGSPFF.

A remark on this clone: Compared with germline, one end of the junction differs, possibly owing to a read error. The V and J genes are TRBV4-2 and TRBJ1-3; no reliable D call. This CDR3 contains 16 residues. The germline gives CDR1 LGHNA, CDR2 YNFKEQ. The CDR3 bases are TGTGCCAGCAGCCAAGAGAGACCGACCTCTGAAAACACCATATATTTT. This translates into CASSQERPTSENTIYF.

The chain links TRBV6-5 to TRBJ1-5, with a tentative D call TRBD1 (6 bases). V was trimmed by 5 bases and J by 0 bases, leaving 8 bases between them. From germline, CDR1 is MNHEY and CDR2 SVGAGI. This CDR3 spans 14 amino acids. The CDR3 DNA reads as TGTGCCAGCAGTGACAGGAATAGCAATCAGCCCCAGCATTTT. Its translation is CASSDRNSNQPQHF.